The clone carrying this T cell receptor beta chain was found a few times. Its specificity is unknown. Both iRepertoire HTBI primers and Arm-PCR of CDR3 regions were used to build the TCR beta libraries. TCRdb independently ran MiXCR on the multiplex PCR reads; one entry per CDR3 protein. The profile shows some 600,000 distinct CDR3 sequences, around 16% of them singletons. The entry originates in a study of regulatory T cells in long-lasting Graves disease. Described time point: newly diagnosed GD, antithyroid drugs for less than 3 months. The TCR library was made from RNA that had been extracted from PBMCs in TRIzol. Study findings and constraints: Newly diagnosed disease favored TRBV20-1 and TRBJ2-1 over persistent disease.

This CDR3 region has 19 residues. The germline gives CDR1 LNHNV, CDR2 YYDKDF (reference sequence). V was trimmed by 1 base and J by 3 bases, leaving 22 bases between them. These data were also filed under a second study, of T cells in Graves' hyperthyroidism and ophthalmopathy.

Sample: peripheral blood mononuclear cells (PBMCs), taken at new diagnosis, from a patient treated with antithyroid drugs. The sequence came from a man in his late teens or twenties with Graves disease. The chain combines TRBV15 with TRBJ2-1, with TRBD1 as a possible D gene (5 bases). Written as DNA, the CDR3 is TGTGCCACCAGCAGAGCCTACCTCCCTTCAGGGCTAAACTACAATGAGCAGTTCTTC. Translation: CATSRAYLPSGLNYNEQFF.